These 11 T cell receptor beta chains were all obtained from the same sample, sequenced in a study of T cell repertoires in cytomegalovirus infection. TCRdb re-called the reads with MiXCR, one entry per CDR3 protein. The table has over 300,000 distinct CDR3 sequences, over 7.5% seen once; the top ten hold over 3.5%. Sequencing used PBMCs. These receptors were collected from a human donor in good health (CMV status not recorded). Some clones in this sample may be carry-over from other donors' samples.

This clonotype has only a few counts. V usage is TRBV6-2 or TRBV6-3 and J usage is TRBJ2-2; 8 positions agree with TRBD1. The germline V gene encodes CDR1 MNHEY and CDR2 SVGEGT. This CDR3 spans 15 amino acids. Losses at the gene ends were 8 bases for V and 1 base for J; bases not matched to a gene: 6. The CDR3 sequence: CASGPDRGNTGELFF. CDR3 coding DNA: TGTGCCAGCGGACCTGACAGGGGGAACACCGGGGAGCTGTTTTTT.

In its sample, this clonotype was seen a few times. The V gene is TRBV23-1, the J gene TRBJ2-4; 7 bases line up with TRBD2. TRBV23-1 is marked as an open reading frame, function uncertain. CDR3 length: 14 amino acids. Losses at the gene ends were 3 bases for V and 4 bases for J; bases not matched to a gene: 3. The CDR3 is CASSQARGKNIQYF. DNA for the CDR3: TGCGCCAGCAGTCAGGCGCGGGGGAAAAACATTCAGTACTTC.

At least ten counts were recorded for this clonotype. The V call is TRBV7-9, the J call TRBJ2-7; TRBD2 matches at 10 bases. The CDR3 sequence is 15 residues long. Trimming took 4 bases from V and 4 from J; bases not matched to a gene: 7. Germline values: CDR1 SEHNR, CDR2 FQNEAQ (reference sequence). The CDR3 loop reads CASSWIPSGSYEQYF. The CDR3, as DNA: TGTGCCAGCAGCTGGATCCCTAGCGGGAGTTACGAGCAGTACTTC.

This clonotype has more than one count but fewer than ten. The chain links TRBV12-3 or TRBV12-4 to TRBJ1-5; 9 bases are a match to TRBD1. The CDR3 runs to 18 residues. Trimming cost V 0 bases and J 1 base; bases outside gene matches: 7. The CDR3 protein is CASSLARDRATSNQPQHF. The CDR3 bases are TGTGCCAGCAGTTTAGCCCGGGACAGGGCAACCAGCAATCAGCCCCAGCATTTT.

This clonotype has only a few counts. V and J are TRBV19 and TRBJ2-3; TRBD1 aligns across 9 bases. This CDR3 has 18 residues. Germline lookup yields CDR1 LNHDA and CDR2 SQIVND (reference sequence). The trim removed 4 bases at V and 3 bases at J, leaving 14 bases unmatched. The CDR3 DNA reads as TGTGCCAGTAGTAAAAAGAGACCACAGGGGGCGCAGACAGATACGCAGTATTTT. Translated, it gives CASSKKRPQGAQTDTQYF.

Only a few counts were recorded for this clonotype. This chain connects TRBV7-6 to TRBJ2-7, with TRBD1 matching 7 bases. With 0 bases clipped from V and 7 bases from J, the junction kept 12 bases outside the gene matches. Germline CDR1 reads SGHVS; CDR2 reads FNYEAQ. The CDR3 is 16 residues long. In DNA, the CDR3 is TGTGCCAGCAGCTTAGCCGGTCAGGGGGAAGCTGAGGAGCAGTACTTC. The encoded protein is CASSLAGQGEAEEQYF.

CDR3 in amino acids: CASSFLAGGGNTQYF. The CDR3 DNA reads as TGTGCCAGCAGCTTCTTAGCGGGAGGCGGGAATACCCAGTACTTC. J is TRBJ2-5 and V is TRBV11-2, with TRBD2 matching 10 bases. The V segment lost 3 bases and the J segment 8 bases; nucleotides outside the gene matches: 9. CDR3 length: 15 residues. The germline gives CDR1 SGHAT, CDR2 FQNNGV.

Only a few counts were recorded for this clonotype. This rearrangement joins TRBV18 to TRBJ2-1; 14 positions match TRBD2. Per the germline V gene, CDR1 is KGHSH and CDR2 is LQKENI. CDR3 size: 17 residues. Trimming removed 1 base from V and 10 bases from J; junction bases left unmatched: 9. CDR3 region: CASSPLPGTSGRREQFF. In nucleotides, the CDR3 is TGTGCCAGCTCACCACTCCCTGGGACTAGCGGGAGACGCGAGCAGTTCTTC.

On this clonotype: This may come from a read error, since a much larger clone is one base off. V is TRBV5-4 and J is TRBJ2-2, with a tentative D call TRBD2 (6 bases). This CDR3 has 15 residues. CDR1 is SGHNT, CDR2 YYREEE, per germline (reference sequence). Deletions cut 5 bases from V and 5 bases from J, with 16 bases between. CDR3 region: CASSPDGGRTGELFF. The CDR3 DNA follows: TGTGCCAGCAGTCCCGACGGAGGGCGGACCGGGGAGCTGTTTTTT.

This clonotype was observed many times. V usage is TRBV19 and J usage is TRBJ2-3; 13 bases map to TRBD2. Germline loops: CDR1 LNHDA, CDR2 SQIVND (reference sequence). Trimming at V came to 6 bases and at J to 0 bases, leaving 12 bases not matched to a gene. The CDR3 is 19 residues long. The CDR3 loop is CASRGTSGAHPLSTDTQYF. Written as DNA, the CDR3 is TGTGCCAGTAGGGGGACTAGCGGGGCTCACCCGCTAAGCACAGATACGCAGTATTTT.

This clonotype came up a few times. J is TRBJ1-2 and V is TRBV12-3 or TRBV12-4, with D unresolved. V was trimmed by 1 base and J by 7 bases, leaving 10 bases between them. The CDR3 contains 13 residues. This CDR3 is CASSLGVVRGYTF. The CDR3, as DNA: TGTGCCAGCAGTTTAGGGGTCGTTCGTGGCTACACCTTC.